What follows are 5 T cell receptor beta chains derived from one specimen sequenced in a study of metastatic and nonmetastatic thyroid tumors. From the PCR reads, TCRdb re-called clones with MiXCR. The sample consists of approximately 17,000 clones, about 23% of them appearing once. Thyroid surgery was preceded by no treatment in any patient. The source material was blood. The origin of the receptors is a male donor with papillary thyroid cancer or a benign thyroid nodule (not recorded which). Some clones in this sample may be carry-over from other donors' samples.

This clone was recorded a few times. The rearrangement joins TRBV12-3 or TRBV12-4 to TRBJ1-1; possible D gene TRBD1, 5 bases. The CDR3 is 14 residues long. Trimming took 0 bases from V and 4 from J, leaving 9 bases between them. The CDR3 here is CASSLAGGGTEAFF. For the CDR3, the DNA is TGTGCCAGCAGTTTAGCGGGGGGGGGCACTGAAGCTTTCTTT.

This clone is medium-sized. DNA for the CDR3: TGCGCCAGCAGCCAGGCAAACATGGGGGCAGGGATAGGCAATTACCTGTTTTTT. The encoded protein is CASSQANMGAGIGNYLFF. This chain connects TRBV4-1 to TRBJ1-4; tentatively, D is TRBD1 (6 bases). CDR1 and CDR2 (germline): MGHRA, YSYEKL. The CDR3 is 18 amino acids. V shed 3 bases and J shed 14 bases, with 31 bases lying between them.

This clone was picked up many times. The V and J genes are TRBV6-1 and TRBJ1-5, with D uncertain. Between the trimmed V and J ends, which lost 7 bases and 3 bases, there was a span of 13 bases. The germline V gene has CDR1 MNHNS and CDR2 SASEGT. The CDR3 runs to 14 residues. Written as DNA, the CDR3 is TGTGCCAGCACCCTCCCTGGGGACAATCAGCCCCAGCATTTT. This encodes CASTLPGDNQPQHF.

At least ten counts were recorded for this clone. The chain links TRBV28 to TRBJ2-5; 7 bases map to TRBD1. This CDR3 has 13 residues. The V and J ends lost 5 bases and 4 bases, in that order; junction bases with no gene match: 4. The germline V gene has CDR1 MDHEN and CDR2 SYDVKM. CDR3 loop: CASSPGQVETQYF. CDR3 sequence (DNA): TGTGCCAGCAGTCCCGGACAGGTAGAGACCCAGTACTTC.

This clone counts as medium-sized (0.01 to 0.1%). The chain joins TRBV19 to TRBJ1-6; D gene unclear. V was trimmed by 9 bases and J by 0 bases, leaving 15 bases between them. Germline CDR1 and CDR2: LNHDA and SQIVND (reference sequence). The CDR3 runs to 16 residues. The CDR3 region has the DNA TGTGCCAGCGGAAGGGCCCCCATCTCCTATAATTCACCCCTCCACTTT. It translates to CASGRAPISYNSPLHF.